The rows below give T cell receptor beta chains drawn from one sample of a study of blood T cell repertoires in COVID-19. TCRdb's table, derived via immunoSEQ multiplex PCR, lists solely in-frame clones and lacks some. The sample lists 200,000 to 250,000 clones, around 81% occurring once. Sequencing used PBMCs or T cells enriched from blood (not recorded which). The receptors stem from a woman in her fifties or sixties with acute COVID-19. Each CDR3 is given with its conserved first and last residue. A D gene is named only where the DNA matches it firmly. Clone size is stated in some rows and not others, as once, few, many or a class when expanded.

size	V	J	D	DNA	CDR3
NA	TRBV4-2	TRBJ2-1	TRBD2	TGTGCCAGCAGCCAAGATCTTAGCGGGGGGAGCTCCTACAATGAGCAGTTCTTC	CASSQDLSGGSSYNEQFF
NA	TRBV27	TRBJ2-7	NA	TGTGCCAGCAGTTTGGGCCCCTCCTACGAGCAGTACTTC	CASSLGPSYEQYF
once	TRBV5-1	TRBJ1-1	NA	TGCGCCAGCAGCCCGGCGGGGGGAATGAACACTGAAGCTTTCTTT	CASSPAGGMNTEAFF
NA	TRBV9	TRBJ2-3	TRBD2	TGTGCCAGCAGCGTAGTAGATAGCGGGGGGGCAGGAGATACGCAGTATTTT	CASSVVDSGGAGDTQYF
once	TRBV20-1	TRBJ2-7	TRBD1	TGCAGTGGGAGTGACAGGGGCTCCTACGAGCAGTACTTC	CSGSDRGSYEQYF
NA	TRBV14	TRBJ2-3	NA	TGTGCCAGCAGCCAGGTAAACTACAGGACCCTAGACACAGATACGCAGTATTTT	CASSQVNYRTLDTDTQYF
NA	TRBV6-2/TRBV6-3	TRBJ2-5	TRBD1	TGTGCCAGCAGTTACCTCGACAGGGCGGAGACCCAGTACTTC	CASSYLDRAETQYF
NA	TRBV19	TRBJ2-2	NA	TGTGCCAGTAAAGGCCTGGGCAGCACCGGGGAGCTGTTTTTT	CASKGLGSTGELFF
NA	TRBV13	TRBJ1-1	NA	TGTGCCAGCAGCTTAGGCCTACAGTTGAACACTGAAGCTTTCTTT	CASSLGLQLNTEAFF
NA	TRBV29-1	TRBJ2-5	NA	TGCAGCGTTGTAGTAGGGGCGCAAGAGACCCAGTACTTC	CSVVVGAQETQYF
NA	TRBV7-2	TRBJ2-2	NA	TGTGCCAGCAGCTTTGACAGATCGAACACCGGGGAGCTGTTTTTT	CASSFDRSNTGELFF
NA	TRBV6-6	TRBJ1-2	NA	TGTGCCAGCAGTTACGGGGCAAACTATGGCTACACCTTC	CASSYGANYGYTF
NA	TRBV5-5	TRBJ2-7	TRBD1	TGTGCCAGCAGCTCGGACAGTCAGGGGGAGTACTTC	CASSSDSQGEYF
NA	TRBV18	TRBJ1-2	NA	TGTGCCAGCTCACGGGAGGTCTATGGCTACACCTTC	CASSREVYGYTF
NA	TRBV6-5	TRBJ1-4	NA	TGTGCCAGCAGTTCCACAGGAGAAAAACTGTTTTTT	CASSSTGEKLFF
NA	TRBV6-5	TRBJ2-1	NA	TGTGCCAGCAGTTATTCGGGGATTTACCCGGAGTTCTTC	CASSYSGIYPEFF
NA	TRBV4-1	TRBJ2-7	NA	TGCGCCAGCAGCCAAGTATCGGGGGTAACCTACGAGCAGTACTTC	CASSQVSGVTYEQYF
NA	TRBV10-3	TRBJ2-3	TRBD2	TGTGCCATCAGTGCCTTTAGCGGGAGAGTCCCAGATACGCAGTATTTT	CAISAFSGRVPDTQYF
once	TRBV5-1	TRBJ2-7	TRBD1	TGCGCCAGCAGCTTGGGACAGGGGGCCGCCTTCGAGCAGTACTTC	CASSLGQGAAFEQYF
NA	TRBV7-2	TRBJ1-2	NA	TGTGCCAGCAGCACCTCTGTGGGGGGAAAGTATGGCTACACCTTC	CASSTSVGGKYGYTF
NA	TRBV2	TRBJ2-1	TRBD2	TGTGCCAGCAGGGGACTAGGCGGTGGAACTCGGGATGAGCAGTTCTTC	CASRGLGGGTRDEQFF
NA	TRBV7-2	TRBJ2-5	TRBD2	TGTGCCAGCAGCTTAGCGCCTTCTAGCGGGGGGGCCCGGGAGACCCAGTACTTC	CASSLAPSSGGARETQYF
NA	TRBV9	TRBJ2-1	NA	TGTGCCAGCAGCGTAGGACTTTCCTACAATGAGCAGTTCTTC	CASSVGLSYNEQFF
few	TRBV4-1	TRBJ1-6	TRBD1	TGCGCCAGCAGCCAAGAATGGGGGACAGATCATTCACCCCTCCACTTT	CASSQEWGTDHSPLHF
NA	TRBV27	TRBJ2-5	TRBD1	TGTGCCACAGGGGGCCCAAACGGAAAGACCCAGTACTTC	CATGGPNGKTQYF
NA	TRBV28	TRBJ2-7	TRBD2	TGTGCCAGCAGGGGACTAGCGGGGGGAAGATACGAGCAGTACTTC	CASRGLAGGRYEQYF
NA	TRBV18	TRBJ2-7	NA	TGTGCCAGCTCACCCCCGTTCTCCTACGAGCAGTACTTC	CASSPPFSYEQYF
NA	TRBV7-2	TRBJ1-2	TRBD1	TGTGCCAGCAGCTGGACAGGGGGCGGCTATGGCTACACCTTC	CASSWTGGGYGYTF
NA	TRBV5-1	TRBJ1-2	NA	TGCGCCAGCAGCTTGGATGTCAGGGACTATGGCTACACCTTC	CASSLDVRDYGYTF
few	TRBV5-1	TRBJ2-7	NA	TGCGCCAGCAGCTTGGAACTAGGAAATATTGGTTACGAGCAGTACTTC	CASSLELGNIGYEQYF
NA	TRBV7-9	TRBJ1-4	TRBD1	TGTGCCAGCAGCTTTGACAGGGCTGATACAACTAATGAAAAACTGTTTTTT	CASSFDRADTTNEKLFF
NA	TRBV15	TRBJ2-4	NA	TGTGCCACCAGCCCTAGTACCAAAAACATTCAGTACTTC	CATSPSTKNIQYF
few	TRBV28	TRBJ1-5	NA	TGTGCCAGCAGTTCCCATGACAGTCCTTATCAGCCCCAGCATTTT	CASSSHDSPYQPQHF
NA	TRBV19	TRBJ1-2	TRBD1	TGTGCCAGTAGCCTGGACAGGAACTACTATGGCTACACCTTC	CASSLDRNYYGYTF
NA	TRBV14	TRBJ1-2	NA	TGTGCCAGCAGCCCCCGCCAGGGGCAGGGTAGACTGGATGGCTACACCTTC	CASSPRQGQGRLDGYTF
few	TRBV27	TRBJ2-2	NA	TGTGCCAGCGCGACGGGAAAATCCACCGGGGAGCTGTTTTTT	CASATGKSTGELFF
NA	TRBV7-2	TRBJ1-2	TRBD1	TGTGCCAGCAGCTTCATCCCCCACAGGGGGGATGGCTACACCTTC	CASSFIPHRGDGYTF
NA	TRBV24-1	TRBJ1-5	NA	TGTGCCATCCAAGGCGCAGGGATCGGGCAGCCCCAGCATTTT	CAIQGAGIGQPQHF